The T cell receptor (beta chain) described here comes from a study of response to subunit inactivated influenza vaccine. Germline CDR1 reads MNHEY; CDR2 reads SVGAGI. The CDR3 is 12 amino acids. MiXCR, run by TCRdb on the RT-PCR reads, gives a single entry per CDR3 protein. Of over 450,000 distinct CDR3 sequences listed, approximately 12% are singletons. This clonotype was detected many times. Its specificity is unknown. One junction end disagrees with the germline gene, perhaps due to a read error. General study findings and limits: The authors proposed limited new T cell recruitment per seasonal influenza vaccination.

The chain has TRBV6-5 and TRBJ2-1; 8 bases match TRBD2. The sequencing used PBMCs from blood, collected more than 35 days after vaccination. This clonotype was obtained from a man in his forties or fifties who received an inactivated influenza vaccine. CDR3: CASSPGGTTEIF. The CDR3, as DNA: TGTGCCAGCAGTCCGGGAGGGACTACCGAAATTTTC.